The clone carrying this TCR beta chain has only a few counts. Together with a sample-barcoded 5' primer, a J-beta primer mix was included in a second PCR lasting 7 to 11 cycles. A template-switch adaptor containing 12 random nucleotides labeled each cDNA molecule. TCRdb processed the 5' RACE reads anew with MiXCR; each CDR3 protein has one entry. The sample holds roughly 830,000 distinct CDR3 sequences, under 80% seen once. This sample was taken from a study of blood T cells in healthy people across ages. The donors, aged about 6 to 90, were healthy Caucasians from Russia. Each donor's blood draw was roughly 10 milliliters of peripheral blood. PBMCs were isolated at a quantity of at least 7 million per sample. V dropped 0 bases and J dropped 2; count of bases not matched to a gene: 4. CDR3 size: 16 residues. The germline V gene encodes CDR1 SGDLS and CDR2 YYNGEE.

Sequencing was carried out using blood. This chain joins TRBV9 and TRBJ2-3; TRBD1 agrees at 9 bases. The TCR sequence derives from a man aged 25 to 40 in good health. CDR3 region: CASSVAGQGITDTQYF. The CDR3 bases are TGTGCCAGCAGCGTAGCAGGACAGGGGATCACAGATACGCAGTATTTT.